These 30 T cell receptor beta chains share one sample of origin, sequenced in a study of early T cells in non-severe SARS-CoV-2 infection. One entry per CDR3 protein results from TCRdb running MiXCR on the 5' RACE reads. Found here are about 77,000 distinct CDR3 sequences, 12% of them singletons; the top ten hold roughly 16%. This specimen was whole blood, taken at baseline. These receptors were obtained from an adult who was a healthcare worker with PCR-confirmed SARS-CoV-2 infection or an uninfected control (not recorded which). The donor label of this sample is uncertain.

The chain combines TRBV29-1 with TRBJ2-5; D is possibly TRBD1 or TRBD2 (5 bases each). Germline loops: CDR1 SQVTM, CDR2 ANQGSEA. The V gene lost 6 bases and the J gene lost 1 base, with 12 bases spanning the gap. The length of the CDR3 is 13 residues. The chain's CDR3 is CSVARGPQETQYF. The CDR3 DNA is TGCAGCGTCGCAAGGGGACCCCAAGAGACCCAGTACTTC.

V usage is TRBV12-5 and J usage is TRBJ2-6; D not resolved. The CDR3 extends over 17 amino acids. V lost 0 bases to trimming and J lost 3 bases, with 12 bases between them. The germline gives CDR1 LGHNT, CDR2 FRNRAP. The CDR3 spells CASGLVGLAGGANVLTF. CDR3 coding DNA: TGTGCTAGTGGTTTGGTAGGGTTGGCCGGTGGGGCCAACGTCCTGACTTTC. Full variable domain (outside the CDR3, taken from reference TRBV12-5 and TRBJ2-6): DARVTQTPRHKVTEMGQEVTMRCQPILGHNTVFWYRQTMMQGLELLAYFRNRAPLDDSGMPKDRFSAEMPDATLATLKIQPSEPRDSAVYFCASGLVGLAGGANVLTFGAGSRLTVL.

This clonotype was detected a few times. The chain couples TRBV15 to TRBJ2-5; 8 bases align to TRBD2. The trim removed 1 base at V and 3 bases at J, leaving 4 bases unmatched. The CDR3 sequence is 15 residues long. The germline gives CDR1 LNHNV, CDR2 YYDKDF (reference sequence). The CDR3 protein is CATSRGGAGEETQYF. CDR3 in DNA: TGTGCCACCAGCAGAGGGGGAGCGGGGGAAGAGACCCAGTACTTC. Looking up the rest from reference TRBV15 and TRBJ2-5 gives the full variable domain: DAMVIQNPRYQVTQFGKPVTLSCSQTLNHNVMYWYQQKSSQAPKLLFHYYDKDFNNEADTPDNFQSRRPNTSFCFLDIRSPGLGDTAMYLCATSRGGAGEETQYFGPGTRLLVL.

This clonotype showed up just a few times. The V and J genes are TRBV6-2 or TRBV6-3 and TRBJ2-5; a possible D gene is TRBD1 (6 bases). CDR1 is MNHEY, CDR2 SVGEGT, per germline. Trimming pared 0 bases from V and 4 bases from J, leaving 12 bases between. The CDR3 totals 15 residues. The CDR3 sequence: CASSYSLLGGETQYF. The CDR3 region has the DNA TGTGCCAGCAGTTACTCCCTGCTAGGGGGAGAGACCCAGTACTTC.

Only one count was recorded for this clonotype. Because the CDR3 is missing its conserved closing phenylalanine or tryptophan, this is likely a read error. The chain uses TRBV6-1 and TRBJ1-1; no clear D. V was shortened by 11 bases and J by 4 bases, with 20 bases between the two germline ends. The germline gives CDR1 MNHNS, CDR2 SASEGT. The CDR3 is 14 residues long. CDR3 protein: CAGGVRGSFTEAFL. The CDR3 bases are TGTGCCGGAGGTGTTCGGGGTTCCTTCACTGAAGCTTTCCTT.

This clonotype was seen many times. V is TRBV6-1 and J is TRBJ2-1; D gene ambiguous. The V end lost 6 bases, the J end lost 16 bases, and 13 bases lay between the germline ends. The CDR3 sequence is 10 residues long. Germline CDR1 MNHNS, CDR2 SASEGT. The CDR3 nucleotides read TGTGCCAGCAGCGCCCCCCTTTATTTCTTC. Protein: CASSAPLYFF.

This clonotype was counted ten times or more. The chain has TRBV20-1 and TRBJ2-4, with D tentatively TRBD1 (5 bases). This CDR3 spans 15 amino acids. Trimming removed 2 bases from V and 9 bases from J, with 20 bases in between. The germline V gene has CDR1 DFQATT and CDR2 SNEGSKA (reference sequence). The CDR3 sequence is CSARSLRDSIAIQYF. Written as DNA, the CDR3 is TGCAGTGCTAGATCTCTCCGTGACAGTATAGCCATTCAGTACTTC.

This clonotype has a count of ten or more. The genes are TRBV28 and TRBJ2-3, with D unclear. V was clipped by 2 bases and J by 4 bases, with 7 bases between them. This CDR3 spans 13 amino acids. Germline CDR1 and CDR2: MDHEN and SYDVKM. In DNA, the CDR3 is TGTGCCAGCAGTTTACTCGAGTCAGATACGCAGTATTTT. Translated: CASSLLESDTQYF.

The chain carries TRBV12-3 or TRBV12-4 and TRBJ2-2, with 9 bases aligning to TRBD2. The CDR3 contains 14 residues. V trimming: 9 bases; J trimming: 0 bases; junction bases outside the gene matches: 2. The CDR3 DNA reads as TGTGCCAGTTTAGCGGGGGCGAACACCGGGGAGCTGTTTTTT. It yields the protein CASLAGANTGELFF.

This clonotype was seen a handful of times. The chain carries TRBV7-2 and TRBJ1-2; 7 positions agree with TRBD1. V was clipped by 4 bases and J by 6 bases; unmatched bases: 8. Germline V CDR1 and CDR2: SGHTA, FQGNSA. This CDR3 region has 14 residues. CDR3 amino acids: CASSSPTGAHGYTF. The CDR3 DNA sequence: TGTGCCAGCAGCTCCCCCACAGGGGCGCATGGCTACACCTTC.

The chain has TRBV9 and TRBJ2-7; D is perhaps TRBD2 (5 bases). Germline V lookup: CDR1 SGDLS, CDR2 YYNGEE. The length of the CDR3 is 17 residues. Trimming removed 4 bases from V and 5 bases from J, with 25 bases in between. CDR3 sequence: CASSLLVEREPIHEQYF. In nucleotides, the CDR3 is TGTGCCAGCAGCTTGTTGGTGGAGAGGGAGCCCATCCACGAGCAGTACTTC.

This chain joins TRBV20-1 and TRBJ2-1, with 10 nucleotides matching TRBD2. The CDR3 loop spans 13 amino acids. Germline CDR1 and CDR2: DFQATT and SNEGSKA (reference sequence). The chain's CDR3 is CSGSGRLYNEQFF. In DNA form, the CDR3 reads TGCAGCGGTAGCGGGAGGCTGTACAATGAGCAGTTCTTC.

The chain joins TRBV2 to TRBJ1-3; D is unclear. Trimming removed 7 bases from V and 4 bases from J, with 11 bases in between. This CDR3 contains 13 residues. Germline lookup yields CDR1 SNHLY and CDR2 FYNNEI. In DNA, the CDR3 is TGTGCCAGCACATCCCGAGCGGGAAACACCATATATTTT. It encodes CASTSRAGNTIYF.

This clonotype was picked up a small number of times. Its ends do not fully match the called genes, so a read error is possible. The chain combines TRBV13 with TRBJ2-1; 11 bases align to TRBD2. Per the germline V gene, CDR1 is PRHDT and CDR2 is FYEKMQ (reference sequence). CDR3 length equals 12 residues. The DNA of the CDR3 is TGTGCCAGCAGCTTAGGGAGACTAGCGGGAACCTTC. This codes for CASSLGRLAGTF.

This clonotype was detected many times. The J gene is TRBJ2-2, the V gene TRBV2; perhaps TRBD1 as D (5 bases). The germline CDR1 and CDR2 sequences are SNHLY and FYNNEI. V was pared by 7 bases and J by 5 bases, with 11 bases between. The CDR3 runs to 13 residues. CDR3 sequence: CASNLGPTGELFF. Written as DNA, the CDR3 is TGTGCCAGCAATTTGGGGCCTACCGGGGAGCTGTTTTTT.

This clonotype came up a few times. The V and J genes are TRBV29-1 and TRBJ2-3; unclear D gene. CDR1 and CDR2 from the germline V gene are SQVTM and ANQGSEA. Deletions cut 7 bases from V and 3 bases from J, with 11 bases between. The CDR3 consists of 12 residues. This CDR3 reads CSAATGTDTQYF. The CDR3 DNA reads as TGCAGCGCTGCAACGGGTACAGATACGCAGTATTTT.

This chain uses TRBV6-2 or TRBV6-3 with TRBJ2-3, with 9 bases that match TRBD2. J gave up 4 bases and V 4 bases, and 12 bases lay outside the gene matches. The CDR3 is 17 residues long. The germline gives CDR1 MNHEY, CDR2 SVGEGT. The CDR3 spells CASSFRRLAGVPDTQYF. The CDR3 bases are TGTGCCAGCAGTTTCCGCCGTTTAGCGGGAGTGCCAGATACGCAGTATTTT.

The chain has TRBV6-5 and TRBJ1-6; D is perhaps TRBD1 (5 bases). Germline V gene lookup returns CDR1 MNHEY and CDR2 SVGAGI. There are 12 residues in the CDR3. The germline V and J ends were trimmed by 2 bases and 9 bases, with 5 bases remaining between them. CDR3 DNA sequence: TGTGCCAGCAGTTACGGGGGTTCACCCCTCCACTTT. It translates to CASSYGGSPLHF.

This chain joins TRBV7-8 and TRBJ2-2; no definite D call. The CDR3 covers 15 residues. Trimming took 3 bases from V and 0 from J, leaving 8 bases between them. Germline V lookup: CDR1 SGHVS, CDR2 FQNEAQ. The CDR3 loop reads CASSLGNTNTGELFF. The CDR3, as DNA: TGTGCCAGCAGCTTGGGGAACACGAACACCGGGGAGCTGTTTTTT.

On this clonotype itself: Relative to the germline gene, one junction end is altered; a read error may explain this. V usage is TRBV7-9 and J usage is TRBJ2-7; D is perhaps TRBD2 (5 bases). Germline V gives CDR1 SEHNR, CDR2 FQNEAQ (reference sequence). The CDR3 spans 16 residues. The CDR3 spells CARSWMTQSGSYEQYF. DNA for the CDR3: TGTGCCAGGAGCTGGATGACACAGTCGGGGTCCTACGAGCAGTACTTC.

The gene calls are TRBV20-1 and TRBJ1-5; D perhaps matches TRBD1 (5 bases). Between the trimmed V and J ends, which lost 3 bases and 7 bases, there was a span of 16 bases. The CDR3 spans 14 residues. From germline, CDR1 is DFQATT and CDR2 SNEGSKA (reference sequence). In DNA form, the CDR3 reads TGCAGTGCTAGGGATGGGACGGAAAGGCAGCCCCAGCATTTT. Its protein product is CSARDGTERQPQHF.

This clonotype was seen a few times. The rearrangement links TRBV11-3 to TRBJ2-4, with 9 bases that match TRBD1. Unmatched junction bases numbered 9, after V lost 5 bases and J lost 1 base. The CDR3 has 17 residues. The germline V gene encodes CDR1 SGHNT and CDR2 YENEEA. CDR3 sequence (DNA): TGTGCCAGCAGCAACCGGGACAGGGCACTTGCCAAAAACATTCAGTACTTC. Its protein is CASSNRDRALAKNIQYF. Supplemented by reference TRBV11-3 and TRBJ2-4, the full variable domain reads EAGVVQSPRYKIIEKKQPVAFWCNPISGHNTLYWYLQNLGQGPELLIRYENEEAVDDSQLPKDRFSAERLKGVDSTLKIQPAELGDSAVYLCASSNRDRALAKNIQYFGAGTRLSVL.

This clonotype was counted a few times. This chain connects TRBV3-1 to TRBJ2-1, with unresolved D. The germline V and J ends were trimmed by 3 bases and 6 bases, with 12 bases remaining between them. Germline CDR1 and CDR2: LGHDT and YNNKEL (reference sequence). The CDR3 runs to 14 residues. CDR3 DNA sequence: TGTGCCAGCAGCCAGGCTTTGAGGCGCAATGAGCAGTTCTTC. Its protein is CASSQALRRNEQFF.

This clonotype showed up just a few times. The CDR3 DNA sequence: TGTGCCCCTCATGGGACAGGGGGGAACATTCAGTACTTC. This codes for CAPHGTGGNIQYF. The J gene is TRBJ2-4, the V gene TRBV7-2, with 11 nucleotides matching TRBD1. Per the germline V gene, CDR1 is SGHTA and CDR2 is FQGNSA. The trim removed 11 bases at V and 7 bases at J, leaving 7 bases unmatched. This CDR3 spans 13 amino acids.

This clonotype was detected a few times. The CDR3 nucleotides read TGTGCCAGTGGACAGGGTACTGAAGCTTTCTTT. Translated: CASGQGTEAFF. This chain joins TRBV19 and TRBJ1-1; 8 bases map to TRBD1. The V gene's germline CDR1 is LNHDA and CDR2 SQIVND (reference sequence). This CDR3 spans 11 amino acids. V lost 8 bases, J lost 5 bases, and 1 base stayed unmatched.

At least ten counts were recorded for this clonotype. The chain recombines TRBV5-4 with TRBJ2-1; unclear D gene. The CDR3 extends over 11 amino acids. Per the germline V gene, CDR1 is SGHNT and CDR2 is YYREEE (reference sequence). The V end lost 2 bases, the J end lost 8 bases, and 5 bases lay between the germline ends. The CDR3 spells CASSFADEQFF. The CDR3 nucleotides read TGTGCCAGCAGCTTTGCGGATGAGCAGTTCTTC. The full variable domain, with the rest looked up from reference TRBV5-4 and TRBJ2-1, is ETGVTQSPTHLIKTRGQQVTLRCSSQSGHNTVSWYQQALGQGPQFIFQYYREEENGRGNFPPRFSGLQFPNYSSELNVNALELDDSALYLCASSFADEQFFGPGTRLTVL.

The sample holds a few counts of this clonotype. CDR3 in DNA: TGTGCCACCACCGTCCCAGGGGCAAGCACAGATACGCAGTATTTT. Protein sequence: CATTVPGASTDTQYF. The chain is built from TRBV24-1 and TRBJ2-3, with TRBD1 as a possible D gene (6 bases). Germline V gives CDR1 KGHDR, CDR2 SFDVKD. The CDR3 has 15 amino acids. V shed 8 bases and J shed 0 bases, with 14 bases lying between them.

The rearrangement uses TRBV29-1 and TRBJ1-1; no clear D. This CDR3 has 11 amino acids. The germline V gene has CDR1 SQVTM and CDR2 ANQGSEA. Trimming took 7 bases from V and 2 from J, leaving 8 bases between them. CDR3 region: CSADLNTEAFF. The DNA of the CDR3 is TGCAGCGCAGACCTTAACACTGAAGCTTTCTTT.

The CDR3 loop is CASRTAGNSYEQYF. In nucleotides, the CDR3 is TGTGCCAGCAGGACCGCCGGGAACTCCTACGAGCAGTACTTC. The V and J genes are TRBV7-3 and TRBJ2-7; weak D call: TRBD2 (5 bases). The CDR3 is 14 residues long. Germline CDR1 SGHTA, CDR2 FQGTGA. Trimming took 6 bases from V and 0 from J, leaving 12 bases between them.

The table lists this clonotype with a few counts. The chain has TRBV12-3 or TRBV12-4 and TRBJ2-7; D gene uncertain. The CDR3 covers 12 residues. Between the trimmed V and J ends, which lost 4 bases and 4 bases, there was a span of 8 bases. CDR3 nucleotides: TGTGCCAGCAGTTCGGACGGGTACGAGCAGTACTTC. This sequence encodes CASSSDGYEQYF.